The rows below give T cell receptor beta chains drawn from one sample of a study of blood T cell repertoires in COVID-19. Data came from immunoSEQ multiplex PCR; TCRdb stores just in-frame clones and leaves some out. This sample has about 53,000 clones, with about 77% found just once. Sample: peripheral blood. These TCRs come from a man aged 70-80 years with active or convalescent COVID-19. Both conserved end residues are part of each CDR3. A D gene is named only where the DNA matches it firmly. The size of a clone is reported for some rows only, either as once, few or many, or as a class for expanded clones.

v_gene,len,d_gene,j_gene,abundance,CDR3aa,CDR3nt
TRBV30,11,-,TRBJ2-1,-,CAWTAGNEQFF,TGTGCCTGGACCGCAGGTAATGAGCAGTTCTTC
TRBV5-1,14,-,TRBJ1-4,-,CASSPGYLDEKLFF,TGCGCCAGCAGTCCAGGGTACCTGGATGAAAAACTGTTTTTT
TRBV4-2,15,-,TRBJ2-3,few,CASSLLGGAGDTQYF,TGTGCCAGCAGCCTGTTAGGGGGAGCCGGTGATACGCAGTATTTT
TRBV18,14,-,TRBJ2-2,-,CASSPGPGHGELFF,TGTGCCAGCTCACCGGGGCCAGGCCACGGGGAGCTGTTTTTT
TRBV30,15,TRBD1,TRBJ2-3,-,CAWSVPRGNTDTQYF,TGTGCCTGGAGTGTACCCAGGGGGAACACAGATACGCAGTATTTT
TRBV5-3,16,-,TRBJ2-1,few,CARSLALAIHYNEQFF,TGTGCCAGAAGCTTGGCCTTAGCTATACATTACAATGAGCAGTTCTTC
TRBV25-1,16,TRBD1,TRBJ1-3,-,CASSETPQGARDTIYF,TGTGCCAGCAGTGAAACCCCACAGGGGGCGCGCGACACCATATATTTT
TRBV2,16,-,TRBJ2-1,-,CASSELQLFLSNEQFF,TGTGCCAGCAGTGAACTACAGCTCTTTCTCTCTAATGAGCAGTTCTTC
TRBV19,14,TRBD1,TRBJ1-5,once,CASGGQGINQPQHF,TGTGCCAGTGGGGGACAGGGGATAAATCAGCCCCAGCATTTT
TRBV7-3,14,-,TRBJ2-2,-,CASSLTRTSGELFF,TGTGCCAGCAGCTTAACGAGAACCTCCGGGGAGCTGTTTTTT
TRBV7-2,15,TRBD1,TRBJ1-2,-,CASSLSQGRQGGYTF,TGTGCCAGCAGCTTATCACAGGGGCGCCAGGGGGGCTACACCTTC
TRBV2,14,-,TRBJ1-2,-,CASSDSAANYGYTF,TGTGCCAGCAGTGATTCGGCAGCGAACTATGGCTACACCTTC
TRBV9,14,-,TRBJ1-3,-,CASSPREEGNTIYF,TGTGCCAGCAGCCCCCGAGAGGAAGGAAACACCATATATTTT
TRBV29-1,12,TRBD1,TRBJ2-3,-,CSVGQGRDTQYF,TGCAGCGTCGGACAGGGCCGAGATACGCAGTATTTT
TRBV28,12,-,TRBJ1-1,-,CASRKGVREAFF,TGTGCCAGCAGGAAGGGGGTAAGGGAAGCTTTCTTT
TRBV6-1,14,-,TRBJ2-7,few,CASSEGFRVTEQYF,TGTGCCAGCAGTGAAGGTTTCCGGGTAACCGAGCAGTACTTC
TRBV6-2/TRBV6-3,16,-,TRBJ2-1,once,CASSRAGQGSHNEQFF,TGTGCCAGCAGCCGCGCAGGGCAGGGGTCACACAATGAGCAGTTCTTC
TRBV6-6,12,TRBD2,TRBJ2-5,-,CASTSGGETQYF,TGTGCCAGTACTAGCGGGGGCGAGACCCAGTACTTC
TRBV5-1,15,-,TRBJ1-4,-,CASSPTPSENEKLFF,TGCGCCAGCAGCCCAACCCCAAGCGAGAATGAAAAACTGTTTTTT
TRBV24-1,12,-,TRBJ2-7,-,CATSDSLYEQYF,TGTGCCACCAGTGATTCCCTCTACGAGCAGTACTTC
TRBV6-5,14,-,TRBJ2-7,many,CASSTGPSGYEQYF,TGTGCCAGCAGTACAGGGCCTTCGGGGTACGAGCAGTACTTC
TRBV5-8,15,-,TRBJ1-2,few,CASSFGGAGSDGYTF,TGTGCCAGCAGCTTTGGGGGCGCAGGGTCGGATGGCTACACCTTC
TRBV18,13,-,TRBJ2-1,-,CASSPRARDEQFF,TGTGCCAGCTCACCACGGGCCCGCGATGAGCAGTTCTTC
TRBV2,16,TRBD2,TRBJ2-1,-,CASSAPSGRPGNEQFF,TGTGCCAGCAGTGCCCCTAGCGGGAGGCCGGGGAATGAGCAGTTCTTC
TRBV6-2/TRBV6-3,13,TRBD1,TRBJ2-7,-,CASSSGTGPLWYF,TGTGCCAGCAGTTCCGGGACAGGGCCCTTATGGTACTTC
TRBV15,11,-,TRBJ2-3,-,CATSEADTQYF,TGTGCCACCAGCGAGGCGGATACGCAGTATTTT
TRBV12-3/TRBV12-4,12,-,TRBJ2-3,-,CASSSARDTQYF,TGTGCCAGCAGTTCGGCCAGGGATACGCAGTATTTT
TRBV28,10,-,TRBJ1-1,-,CASSDREAFF,TGTGCCAGCAGTGACAGGGAAGCTTTCTTT
TRBV19,15,-,TRBJ1-5,-,CASSIGGGSNQPQHF,TGTGCCAGTAGTATAGGGGGGGGCAGCAATCAGCCCCAGCATTTT
TRBV7-2,16,-,TRBJ2-3,-,CASSSHRGGRTDTQYF,TGTGCCAGCAGCTCCCATCGAGGCGGGCGCACAGATACGCAGTATTTT
TRBV6-2/TRBV6-3,17,TRBD2,TRBJ2-5,once,CASSWGLGLAERETQYF,TGTGCCAGCAGTTGGGGATTGGGACTAGCGGAGCGGGAGACCCAGTACTTC
TRBV5-1,14,-,TRBJ1-4,-,CASSPGQRNEKLFF,TGCGCCAGCAGCCCCGGACAGCGTAATGAAAAACTGTTTTTT
TRBV7-3,14,-,TRBJ1-1,-,CASSSRGRNTEAFF,TGTGCCAGCAGCTCAAGGGGGAGGAACACTGAAGCTTTCTTT
TRBV2,15,-,TRBJ2-5,-,CASSEKNTGIQTQYF,TGTGCCAGCAGTGAGAAAAATACAGGGATTCAGACCCAGTACTTC
TRBV6-1,16,-,TRBJ2-3,few,CASSEGIAASTDTQYF,TGTGCCAGCAGTGAAGGGATAGCGGCTAGCACAGATACGCAGTATTTT
TRBV19,15,TRBD2,TRBJ2-7,-,CASSLSSGSSYEQYF,TGTGCCAGTAGTCTCTCTAGCGGGAGCTCCTACGAGCAGTACTTC
TRBV6-6,13,-,TRBJ1-3,-,CASSISTGNTIYF,TGTGCCAGCAGTATATCTACTGGAAACACCATATATTTT
TRBV7-3,13,-,TRBJ1-3,-,CASSFDRGNTIYF,TGTGCCAGCAGCTTCGACAGAGGAAACACCATATATTTT
TRBV2,15,TRBD1,TRBJ1-2,-,CASREGQGGFYGYTF,TGTGCCAGCAGGGAGGGACAGGGGGGATTCTATGGCTACACCTTC
TRBV3-1/TRBV3-2,16,TRBD1,TRBJ1-4,-,CASSLGGQGAPGKLFF,TGTGCCAGCAGCCTCGGGGGACAGGGTGCCCCTGGAAAACTGTTTTTT
TRBV6-5,14,-,TRBJ1-6,-,CASSGRGGESPLHF,TGTGCCAGCAGCGGCAGAGGCGGGGAGTCACCCCTCCACTTT
TRBV11-3,18,TRBD1,TRBJ1-4,-,CASSPGGGRSTTNEKLFF,TGTGCCAGCAGCCCAGGGGGTGGCAGGTCTACAACTAATGAAAAACTGTTTTTT
TRBV7-2,16,-,TRBJ2-3,once,CASSSSVASSTDTQYF,TGTGCCAGCAGCTCGTCAGTAGCTTCTAGCACAGATACGCAGTATTTT
TRBV4-1,12,-,TRBJ2-2,-,CASSHTYGELFF,TGCGCCAGCAGCCACACCTACGGGGAGCTGTTTTTT
TRBV29-1,14,-,TRBJ1-1,once,CSVEGREGVTEAFF,TGCAGCGTTGAAGGCAGGGAAGGTGTCACTGAAGCTTTCTTT